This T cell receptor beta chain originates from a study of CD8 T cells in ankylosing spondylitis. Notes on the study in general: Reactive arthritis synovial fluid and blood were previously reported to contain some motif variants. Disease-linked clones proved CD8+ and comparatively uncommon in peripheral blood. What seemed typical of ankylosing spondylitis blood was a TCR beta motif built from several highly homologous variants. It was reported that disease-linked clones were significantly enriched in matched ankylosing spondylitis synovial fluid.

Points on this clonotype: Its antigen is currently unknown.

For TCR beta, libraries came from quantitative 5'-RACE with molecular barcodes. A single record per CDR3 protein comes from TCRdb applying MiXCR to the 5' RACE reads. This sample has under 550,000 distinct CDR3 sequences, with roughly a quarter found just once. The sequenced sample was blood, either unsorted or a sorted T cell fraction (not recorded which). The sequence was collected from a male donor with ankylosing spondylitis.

CDR3 DNA: TGTGCCAGCAGTTTAGATAGTGGGACTAACTATGGCTACACCTTC. Its protein product is CASSLDSGTNYGYTF. The chain is built from TRBV12-3 or TRBV12-4 and TRBJ1-2; D not resolved. The CDR3 extends over 15 amino acids. Trimming shortened V by 1 base and J by 0 bases, and 9 bases separated the two germline ends.